Listed below are T cell receptor beta chains from one sample, sequenced in a study of cytomegalovirus exposure and HLA in healthy donors. Clones were sequenced by immunoSEQ multiplex PCR, and TCRdb holds only the in-frame ones, with some missing. The sample contains over 150,000 clones, 80% to 90% of which appear only once. Sequenced material: PBMCs. These receptors came from a woman aged 50 to 60 in good health and CMV-seronegative. The CDR3 runs from the conserved cysteine through the conserved F or W. A D gene is named only where the DNA matches it firmly. Only part of the rows carry a size: once, few, many, or a class if the clone is expanded.

v_call: TRBV11-2
d_call: -
clone_size: -
j_call: TRBJ1-3
cdr3_nt: TGTGCCAGCAGCTCGTGGTGGGGCCAAACCTACTCTGGAAACACCATATATTTT
cdr3_aa: CASSSWWGQTYSGNTIYF

v_call: TRBV10-1
d_call: -
clone_size: once
j_call: TRBJ2-3
cdr3_nt: TGCGCCAGCAGTGATGGGCTCCTCGATACGCAGTATTTT
cdr3_aa: CASSDGLLDTQYF

v_call: TRBV28
d_call: TRBD2
clone_size: -
j_call: TRBJ2-1
cdr3_nt: TGTGCCAGCAGCGCACTAGCGGGAGGAGGGAATGAGCAGTTCTTC
cdr3_aa: CASSALAGGGNEQFF

v_call: TRBV19
d_call: TRBD1
clone_size: once
j_call: TRBJ2-5
cdr3_nt: TGTGCCAGTAGTGTGGACAGGGGGAAGACCCAGTACTTC
cdr3_aa: CASSVDRGKTQYF

v_call: TRBV18
d_call: -
clone_size: -
j_call: TRBJ1-1
cdr3_nt: TGTGCCAGCTCACCACCACTCCCGATGCCTGAAGCTTTCTTT
cdr3_aa: CASSPPLPMPEAFF

v_call: TRBV5-4
d_call: -
clone_size: -
j_call: TRBJ1-6
cdr3_nt: TGTGCCAGCAGCCCCGATGGGGGGACCTATAATTCACCCCTCCACTTT
cdr3_aa: CASSPDGGTYNSPLHF

v_call: TRBV15
d_call: -
clone_size: -
j_call: TRBJ2-7
cdr3_nt: TGTGCCACCAGCAGAGATATAGGGGGAAACAGCGAGCAGTACTTC
cdr3_aa: CATSRDIGGNSEQYF

v_call: TRBV28
d_call: -
clone_size: -
j_call: TRBJ2-2
cdr3_nt: TGTGCCAGTGTCCTGACAGGGAACACCGGGGAGCTGTTTTTT
cdr3_aa: CASVLTGNTGELFF

v_call: TRBV5-1
d_call: -
clone_size: -
j_call: TRBJ2-6
cdr3_nt: TGCGCCAGCAGCAAAAACGCGGCAGGGGTCTCTGGGGCCAACGTCCTGACTTTC
cdr3_aa: CASSKNAAGVSGANVLTF

v_call: TRBV6-1
d_call: -
clone_size: -
j_call: TRBJ1-2
cdr3_nt: TGTGCCAGCAGTGAAGGGGCGGGCTTTCTATGGAACCTCTATAGCTACACCTTC
cdr3_aa: CASSEGAGFLWNLYSYTF

v_call: TRBV6-4
d_call: -
clone_size: -
j_call: TRBJ1-5
cdr3_nt: TGTGCCAGCAGTGACTCGAGTCTTTGGTACAGATATAGCAATCAGCCCCAGCATTTT
cdr3_aa: CASSDSSLWYRYSNQPQHF

v_call: TRBV15
d_call: TRBD1
clone_size: -
j_call: TRBJ2-2
cdr3_nt: TGTGCCACCAGAACAGGGGGCGCGGACACCGGGGAGCTGTTTTTT
cdr3_aa: CATRTGGADTGELFF

v_call: TRBV2
d_call: -
clone_size: -
j_call: TRBJ1-1
cdr3_nt: TGTGCCAGCAGCAGGGTGGCGTACACTGAAGCTTTCTTT
cdr3_aa: CASSRVAYTEAFF

v_call: TRBV27
d_call: -
clone_size: -
j_call: TRBJ2-7
cdr3_nt: TGTGCCAGCAGTTCACTAGCATTCTACGAGCAGTACTTC
cdr3_aa: CASSSLAFYEQYF

v_call: TRBV30
d_call: -
clone_size: -
j_call: TRBJ2-3
cdr3_nt: TGTGCCTGGAGTGGAGCTAGTAGAGATACGCAGTATTTT
cdr3_aa: CAWSGASRDTQYF

v_call: TRBV5-1
d_call: TRBD2
clone_size: -
j_call: TRBJ2-4
cdr3_nt: TGCGCCAGCAGCCACCCGACTAGCGCTCCAGCCAAAAACATTCAGTACTTC
cdr3_aa: CASSHPTSAPAKNIQYF

v_call: TRBV7-9
d_call: -
clone_size: few
j_call: TRBJ1-5
cdr3_nt: TGTGCCAGCAGCTGGGGAGTTGGACAGCCCCAGCATTTT
cdr3_aa: CASSWGVGQPQHF

v_call: TRBV9
d_call: TRBD1
clone_size: -
j_call: TRBJ2-1
cdr3_nt: TGTGCCAGCAGCGTAGGGGACAGGGGAAGATCTGAGGATGAGCAGTTCTTC
cdr3_aa: CASSVGDRGRSEDEQFF

v_call: TRBV28
d_call: -
clone_size: -
j_call: TRBJ2-7
cdr3_nt: TGTGCCAGCATAGGGGCCGACTCGCACTACGAGCAGTACTTC
cdr3_aa: CASIGADSHYEQYF

v_call: TRBV5-4
d_call: TRBD2
clone_size: -
j_call: TRBJ2-1
cdr3_nt: TGTGCCAGCAGCTTGACGGGGGGGCGTGATGAGCAGTTCTTC
cdr3_aa: CASSLTGGRDEQFF

v_call: TRBV19
d_call: -
clone_size: -
j_call: TRBJ1-2
cdr3_nt: TGTGCCAGTAGTATAGATCATCGGACTTCGGAGGGCTACACCTTC
cdr3_aa: CASSIDHRTSEGYTF

v_call: TRBV27
d_call: -
clone_size: -
j_call: TRBJ1-2
cdr3_nt: TGTGCCAGCAGTTCCGGACAGAGGAGCTATGGCTACACCTTC
cdr3_aa: CASSSGQRSYGYTF

v_call: TRBV6-4
d_call: TRBD1
clone_size: -
j_call: TRBJ2-1
cdr3_nt: TGTGCCAGCAGTCTGGGACAGGGAAACCACAATGAGCAGTTCTTC
cdr3_aa: CASSLGQGNHNEQFF

v_call: TRBV5-1
d_call: TRBD2
clone_size: -
j_call: TRBJ2-1
cdr3_nt: TGCGCCAGCAGCTTGGCCACACTAGCGGGAGACAATGAGCAGTTCTTC
cdr3_aa: CASSLATLAGDNEQFF

v_call: TRBV6-5
d_call: -
clone_size: -
j_call: TRBJ1-4
cdr3_nt: TGTGCCAGCAGTTACATACATCAAGAAAAACTGTTTTTT
cdr3_aa: CASSYIHQEKLFF

v_call: TRBV5-8
d_call: TRBD1
clone_size: -
j_call: TRBJ2-1
cdr3_nt: TGTGCCAGCACCCATACCGGGACAGGGGCCTACAATGAGCAGTTCTTC
cdr3_aa: CASTHTGTGAYNEQFF

v_call: TRBV27
d_call: TRBD1
clone_size: -
j_call: TRBJ1-1
cdr3_nt: TGTGCCAGCAGTTTATTAACGCTAGGGACAGGGTCTATCACTGAAGCTTTCTTT
cdr3_aa: CASSLLTLGTGSITEAFF

v_call: TRBV29-1
d_call: TRBD1
clone_size: -
j_call: TRBJ2-2
cdr3_nt: TGCAGCGCCGGGACAGGCACCGGGGAGCTGTTTTTT
cdr3_aa: CSAGTGTGELFF

v_call: TRBV21-1
d_call: -
clone_size: -
j_call: TRBJ2-5
cdr3_nt: TGTGCCAGCAGCAATAGACAGGGGGTCGAAGAGACCCAGTACTTC
cdr3_aa: CASSNRQGVEETQYF

v_call: TRBV4-1
d_call: TRBD1
clone_size: -
j_call: TRBJ2-3
cdr3_nt: TGCGCCAGCAGATTCACAGGGGAAGATACGCAGTATTTT
cdr3_aa: CASRFTGEDTQYF

v_call: TRBV20-1
d_call: -
clone_size: -
j_call: TRBJ2-5
cdr3_nt: TGCAGTGCTGGACTAGAGACCCAGTACTTC
cdr3_aa: CSAGLETQYF

v_call: TRBV9
d_call: -
clone_size: few
j_call: TRBJ2-1
cdr3_nt: TGTGCCAGCAGCGTAGGGGGAGATGAGCAGTTCTTC
cdr3_aa: CASSVGGDEQFF

v_call: TRBV5-1
d_call: -
clone_size: once
j_call: TRBJ2-7
cdr3_nt: TGCGCCAGCAGCCCCGGGGAGGATCGTTTACAGTACTTC
cdr3_aa: CASSPGEDRLQYF

v_call: TRBV4-2
d_call: TRBD2
clone_size: -
j_call: TRBJ2-3
cdr3_nt: TGTGCCAGCAGCCAAGAGAGGGTAGCGGGGGACACAGATACGCAGTATTTT
cdr3_aa: CASSQERVAGDTDTQYF

v_call: TRBV6-5
d_call: -
clone_size: -
j_call: TRBJ1-1
cdr3_nt: TGTGCCAGCAGTTTCCGGGAGCACACTGAAGCTTTCTTT
cdr3_aa: CASSFREHTEAFF

v_call: TRBV5-4
d_call: -
clone_size: -
j_call: TRBJ1-1
cdr3_nt: TGTGCCAGCAGCCTTGCTTGGGGACATGAAGCTTTCTTT
cdr3_aa: CASSLAWGHEAFF

v_call: TRBV5-8
d_call: -
clone_size: -
j_call: TRBJ1-4
cdr3_nt: TGTGCCAGCAGCTTGGCCAGGATCGGGGTGGGAGCAACTAATGAAAAACTGTTTTTT
cdr3_aa: CASSLARIGVGATNEKLFF

v_call: TRBV29-1
d_call: -
clone_size: -
j_call: TRBJ1-1
cdr3_nt: TGCAGCGTTGAAGTGACAGGAGCTAGGGAAGCTTTCTTT
cdr3_aa: CSVEVTGAREAFF

v_call: TRBV11-2
d_call: -
clone_size: -
j_call: TRBJ2-7
cdr3_nt: TGTGCCAGCAGTAAGGGAGGTTCCTACGAGCAGTACTTC
cdr3_aa: CASSKGGSYEQYF

v_call: TRBV4-2
d_call: -
clone_size: -
j_call: TRBJ1-2
cdr3_nt: TGTGCCAGCAGCCAGAAGCCTAACCCCCCAACTGGCTACACCTTC
cdr3_aa: CASSQKPNPPTGYTF

v_call: TRBV2
d_call: -
clone_size: few
j_call: TRBJ2-2
cdr3_nt: TGTGCCAGCAGTGTAGAAATCAATGGGGAGCTGTTTTTT
cdr3_aa: CASSVEINGELFF

v_call: TRBV30
d_call: TRBD1
clone_size: -
j_call: TRBJ1-1
cdr3_nt: TGTGCCTGGGACAGGGGTTTGAACACTGAAGCTTTCTTT
cdr3_aa: CAWDRGLNTEAFF

v_call: TRBV5-6
d_call: -
clone_size: -
j_call: TRBJ2-1
cdr3_nt: TGTGCCAGCAGCTTGGGTCTTTACAATGAGCAGTTCTTC
cdr3_aa: CASSLGLYNEQFF

v_call: TRBV5-6
d_call: TRBD1
clone_size: -
j_call: TRBJ2-7
cdr3_nt: TGTGCCAGCAGCTTCATCCCGGGACAGTCCAACGAGCAGTACTTC
cdr3_aa: CASSFIPGQSNEQYF

v_call: TRBV30
d_call: TRBD2
clone_size: -
j_call: TRBJ2-1
cdr3_nt: TGTGCCTGGATGACTAGCGGGAGGGCCCGGGAGCAGTTCTTC
cdr3_aa: CAWMTSGRAREQFF

v_call: TRBV2
d_call: -
clone_size: few
j_call: TRBJ2-7
cdr3_nt: TGTGCCAGCGGGGGGAGCTCCTACGAGCAGTACTTC
cdr3_aa: CASGGSSYEQYF

v_call: TRBV6-1
d_call: -
clone_size: once
j_call: TRBJ1-1
cdr3_nt: TGTGCCAGCAGGCAGGGTGGGAACACTGAAGCTTTCTTT
cdr3_aa: CASRQGGNTEAFF

v_call: TRBV7-2
d_call: TRBD1
clone_size: -
j_call: TRBJ2-1
cdr3_nt: TGTGCCAGCAGCTTACGGCACCGACAGGGAAATGAGCAGTTCTTC
cdr3_aa: CASSLRHRQGNEQFF

v_call: TRBV4-2
d_call: -
clone_size: -
j_call: TRBJ2-5
cdr3_nt: TGTGCCAGCAGCGCCCGGGGAGGCGGTCAAGAGACCCAGTACTTC
cdr3_aa: CASSARGGGQETQYF

v_call: TRBV15
d_call: TRBD2
clone_size: -
j_call: TRBJ2-5
cdr3_nt: TGTGCCACCTCGGGCACAGGACTAGCGGGTGAGACCCAGTACTTC
cdr3_aa: CATSGTGLAGETQYF

v_call: TRBV11-2
d_call: TRBD2
clone_size: -
j_call: TRBJ2-5
cdr3_nt: TGTGCCAGCAGCTTAGGAGCTAGCGGGGGGGCCGAGACCCAGTACTTC
cdr3_aa: CASSLGASGGAETQYF

v_call: TRBV6-6
d_call: TRBD1
clone_size: -
j_call: TRBJ2-7
cdr3_nt: TGTGCCAGCAGGGCCGAGGGACAGGGATCTTTTCTATACTTC
cdr3_aa: CASRAEGQGSFLYF

v_call: TRBV9
d_call: TRBD1
clone_size: -
j_call: TRBJ1-5
cdr3_nt: TGTGCCAGCAGCGCGGGACAGCATAGCAATCAGCCCCAGCATTTT
cdr3_aa: CASSAGQHSNQPQHF

v_call: TRBV5-6
d_call: -
clone_size: -
j_call: TRBJ2-3
cdr3_nt: TGTGCCAGCAGCTTGGTAACAGATACGCAGTATTTT
cdr3_aa: CASSLVTDTQYF

v_call: TRBV9
d_call: -
clone_size: -
j_call: TRBJ2-3
cdr3_nt: TGTGCCAGCGGTGGAGGGGGCAGCACAGATACGCAGTATTTT
cdr3_aa: CASGGGGSTDTQYF

v_call: TRBV19
d_call: -
clone_size: -
j_call: TRBJ1-2
cdr3_nt: TGTGCCAGTAGGGGGGGGCGACTAGACTATGGCTACACCTTC
cdr3_aa: CASRGGRLDYGYTF

v_call: TRBV6-5
d_call: TRBD1
clone_size: -
j_call: TRBJ1-1
cdr3_nt: TGTGCCAGCAGTAAACAGGGGGCGAACACTGAAGCTTTCTTT
cdr3_aa: CASSKQGANTEAFF

v_call: TRBV4-3
d_call: -
clone_size: once
j_call: TRBJ1-1
cdr3_nt: TGCGCCAGCAGCCAGTCCGGGCAGGGCGAAGCTTTCTTT
cdr3_aa: CASSQSGQGEAFF

v_call: TRBV5-1
d_call: -
clone_size: -
j_call: TRBJ1-1
cdr3_nt: TGCGCCAGCAGCGTGCGTGTCGGGGGGGACACTGAAGCTTTCTTT
cdr3_aa: CASSVRVGGDTEAFF